The rows below give T cell receptor beta chains drawn from one sample of a study of regulatory T cells in long-lasting Graves disease. TCRdb used MiXCR to reprocess the multiplex PCR reads, holding one entry per CDR3 protein. The sample consists of about half a million distinct CDR3 sequences, around a fifth of them appearing once. Sequenced material: peripheral blood mononuclear cells (PBMCs), taken when the disease was refractory, from a patient treated with antithyroid drugs. The receptors were gathered from a female donor with Graves disease. The CDR3 runs from the conserved cysteine through the conserved F or W. A D gene is named only where the DNA matches it firmly.

j_gene | v_gene | d_gene | CDR3aa
TRBJ2-4 | TRBV20-1 | NA | CSARDPLASKNIQYF
TRBJ1-1 | TRBV18 | TRBD1 | CASSTPRGNEAFF
TRBJ1-1 | TRBV9 | NA | CASSVAAGANTEAFF
TRBJ2-2 | TRBV10-3 | NA | CAISVEGTNTGELFF
TRBJ1-2 | TRBV3-1 | NA | CASRDYYGYTF
TRBJ1-2 | TRBV2 | NA | CASRTGEEYGYTF
TRBJ1-6 | TRBV12-3/TRBV12-4 | TRBD1 | CASSLGRVRGQPLHF
TRBJ1-2 | TRBV6-1 | NA | CASTRGDGYTF
TRBJ2-7 | TRBV7-2 | NA | CASSSQRDEQYF
TRBJ1-2 | TRBV24-1 | TRBD1 | CATSDTNTGASNYGYTF
TRBJ1-2 | TRBV28 | TRBD1 | CASSPPGQVFYGYTF